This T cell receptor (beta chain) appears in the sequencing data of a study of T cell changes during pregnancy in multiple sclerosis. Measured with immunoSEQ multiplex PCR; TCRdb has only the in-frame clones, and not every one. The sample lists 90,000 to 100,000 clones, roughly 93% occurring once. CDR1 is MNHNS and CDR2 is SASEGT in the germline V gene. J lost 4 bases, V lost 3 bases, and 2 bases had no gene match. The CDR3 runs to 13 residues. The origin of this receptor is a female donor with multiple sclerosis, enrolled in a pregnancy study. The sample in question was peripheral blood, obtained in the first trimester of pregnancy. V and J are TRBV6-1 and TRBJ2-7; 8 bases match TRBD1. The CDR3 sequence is CASSDQGAYEQYF. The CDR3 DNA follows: TGTGCCAGCAGTGATCAGGGGGCGTACGAGCAGTACTTC.